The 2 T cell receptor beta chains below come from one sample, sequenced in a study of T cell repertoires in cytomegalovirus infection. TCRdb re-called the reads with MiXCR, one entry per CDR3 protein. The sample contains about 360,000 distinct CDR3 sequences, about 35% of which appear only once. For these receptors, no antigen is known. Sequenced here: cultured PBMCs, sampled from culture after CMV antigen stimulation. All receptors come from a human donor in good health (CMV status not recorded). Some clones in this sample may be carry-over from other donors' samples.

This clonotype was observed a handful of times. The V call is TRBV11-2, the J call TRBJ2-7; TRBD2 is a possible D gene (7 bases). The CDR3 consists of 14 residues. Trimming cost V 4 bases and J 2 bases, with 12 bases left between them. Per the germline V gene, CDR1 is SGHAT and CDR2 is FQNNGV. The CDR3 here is CASSSREGAYEQYV. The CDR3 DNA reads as TGTGCCAGCAGCTCCAGGGAGGGGGCCTACGAGCAGTACGTC.

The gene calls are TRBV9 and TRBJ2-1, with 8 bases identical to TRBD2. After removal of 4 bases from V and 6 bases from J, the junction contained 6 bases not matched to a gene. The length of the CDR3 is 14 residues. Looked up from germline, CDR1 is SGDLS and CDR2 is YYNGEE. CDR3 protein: CASSFTGTSNEQFF. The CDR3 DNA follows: TGTGCCAGCAGCTTTACCGGGACTAGCAATGAGCAGTTCTTC.